The T cell receptor (beta chain) under discussion was sequenced for a study of T cells expressing NK-cell markers. Study-wide context: The TCR beta repertoires were obtained from sorted CD3+CD56+NKG2C+, CD3+CD56+NKG2C- and CD3+CD56-NKG2C+ T cells. Serological testing identified seven of the eight sequenced donors as HCMV-seropositive and one as seronegative.

The authors made TCR beta cDNA libraries by 5'RACE template switching. This switching added a universal primer site and UMIs. TCRdb re-called the 5' RACE reads; every CDR3 protein appears as one record, without DNA. The sample table includes some 140,000 distinct CDR3 sequences. The germline V gene encodes CDR1 LNHDA and CDR2 SQIVND (reference sequence). The CDR3 covers 15 residues. Material for sequencing was blood T cells: a sorted CD56 or NKG2C T cell subset, CD4+ or CD8+ T cells, or bulk PBMC T cells (not recorded which). The receptor was isolated from a woman in her forties or fifties in good health. The chain couples TRBV19 to TRBJ2-2; TCRdb's assignment of TRBD1 cannot be checked, as there is no DNA. This CDR3 is CASSMGPGSTGELFF.